The present T cell receptor beta chain was sequenced within a study of CD8+CD57+ T cells in acquired aplastic anemia. In the study overall: Sorted CD4+ and CD8+ cell DNA averaged around 3 ug. Study-wide points: Patients had twenty-nine CD8+ CDR3 sequences in common with controls (the shared set).

To note about this clonotype: Its antigen is not identified.

Both TCR beta VDJ combination and CDR3 sequence profiling were carried out. Genomic DNA was the template for this profiling. TCRdb reprocessed the reads with MiXCR, giving one entry per CDR3 protein. The sample has 180,000 or so distinct CDR3 sequences; more than 45% are singletons. Patients included in sequencing had previously demonstrated CD8+CD57+ cell expansion by flow cytometry. By the time of blood sampling, patients had still received no therapy. Sequenced sample: sorted CD4+, CD8+, or CD8+CD57+ T cells (not recorded which) from PBMCs. The sequence was collected from a human donor with aplastic anemia.

The CDR3 DNA reads as TGTGCCAGCAGCTTAAGAACCTCCGTAGAGACCCAGTACTTC. Amino acid sequence: CASSLRTSVETQYF. The rearrangement uses TRBV7-2 and TRBJ2-5; D not resolved. The germline CDR1 and CDR2 sequences are SGHTA and FQGNSA. The CDR3 sequence is 14 residues long. Trimming left V 2 bases short and J 4 bases short, with 11 bases between.